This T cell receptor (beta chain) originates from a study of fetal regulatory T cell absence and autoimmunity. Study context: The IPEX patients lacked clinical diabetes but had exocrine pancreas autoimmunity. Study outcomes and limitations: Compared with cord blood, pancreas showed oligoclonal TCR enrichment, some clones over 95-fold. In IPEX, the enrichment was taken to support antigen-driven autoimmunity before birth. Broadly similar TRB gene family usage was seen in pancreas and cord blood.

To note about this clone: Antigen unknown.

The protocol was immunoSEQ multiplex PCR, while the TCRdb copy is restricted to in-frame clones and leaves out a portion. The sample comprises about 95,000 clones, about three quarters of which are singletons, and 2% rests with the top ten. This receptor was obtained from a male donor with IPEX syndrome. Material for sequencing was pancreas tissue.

This CDR3 is CASSQKGAKGYNEQFF. CDR3 DNA: TGTGCCAGCAGCCAGAAGGGGGCGAAGGGCTACAATGAGCAGTTCTTC. The chain has TRBV14 and TRBJ2-1; 7 bases fit TRBD1. The J segment lost 3 bases and the V segment lost 3 bases, leaving 8 bases of the junction unmatched. The CDR3 consists of 16 residues. Germline V gives CDR1 SGHDN, CDR2 FVKESK. Combining the CDR3 with reference TRBV14 and TRBJ2-1 gives the whole variable domain EAGVTQFPSHSVIEKGQTVTLRCDPISGHDNLYWYRRVMGKEIKFLLHFVKESKQDESGMPNNRFLAERTGGTYSTLKVQPAELEDSGVYFCASSQKGAKGYNEQFFGPGTRLTVL.